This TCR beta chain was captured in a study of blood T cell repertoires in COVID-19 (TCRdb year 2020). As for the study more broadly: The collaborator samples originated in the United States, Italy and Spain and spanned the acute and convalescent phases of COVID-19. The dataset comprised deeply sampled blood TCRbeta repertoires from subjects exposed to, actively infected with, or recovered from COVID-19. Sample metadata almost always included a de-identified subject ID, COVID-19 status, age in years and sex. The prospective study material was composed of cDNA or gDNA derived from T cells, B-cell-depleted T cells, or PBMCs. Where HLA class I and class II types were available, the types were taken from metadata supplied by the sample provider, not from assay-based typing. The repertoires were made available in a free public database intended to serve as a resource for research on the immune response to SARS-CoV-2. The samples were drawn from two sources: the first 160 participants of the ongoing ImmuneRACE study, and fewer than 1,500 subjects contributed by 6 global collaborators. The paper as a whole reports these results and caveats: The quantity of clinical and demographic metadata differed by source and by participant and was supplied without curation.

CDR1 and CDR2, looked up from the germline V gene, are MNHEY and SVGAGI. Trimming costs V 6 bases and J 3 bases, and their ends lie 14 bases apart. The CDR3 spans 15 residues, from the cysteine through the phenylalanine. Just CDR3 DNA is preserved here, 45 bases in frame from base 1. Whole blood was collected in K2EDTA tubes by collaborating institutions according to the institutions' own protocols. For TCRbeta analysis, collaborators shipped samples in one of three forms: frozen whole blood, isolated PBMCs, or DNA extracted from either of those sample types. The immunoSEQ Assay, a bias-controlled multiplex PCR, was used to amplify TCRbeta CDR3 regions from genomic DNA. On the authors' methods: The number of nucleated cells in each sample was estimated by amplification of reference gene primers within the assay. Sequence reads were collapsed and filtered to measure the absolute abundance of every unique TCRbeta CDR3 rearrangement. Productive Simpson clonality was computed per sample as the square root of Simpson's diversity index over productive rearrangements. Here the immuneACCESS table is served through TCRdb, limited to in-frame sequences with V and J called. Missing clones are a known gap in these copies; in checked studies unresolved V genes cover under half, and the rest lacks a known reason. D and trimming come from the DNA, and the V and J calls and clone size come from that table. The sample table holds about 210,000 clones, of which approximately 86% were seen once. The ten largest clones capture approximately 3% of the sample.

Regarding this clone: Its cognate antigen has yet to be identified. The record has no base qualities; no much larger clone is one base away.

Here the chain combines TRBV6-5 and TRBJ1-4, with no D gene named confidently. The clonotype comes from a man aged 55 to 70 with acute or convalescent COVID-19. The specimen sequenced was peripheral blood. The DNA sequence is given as TGTGCCAGCAGCCGAAACTGGAGCTCTAATGAAAAACTGTTTTTT. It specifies CASSRNWSSNEKLFF.